One sample yielded the 30 T cell receptor beta chains listed below, sequenced in a study of regulatory T cells in long-lasting Graves disease. Stated time point: persistent/refractory GD, antithyroid drugs over 5 years with positive TRAb. The TCR library used RNA extracted from PBMCs. The TCR beta library used iRepertoire HTBI primers with Arm-PCR amplification of CDR3. TCRdb reprocessed the multiplex PCR reads with MiXCR, giving one entry per CDR3 protein. The sample lists some 370,000 distinct CDR3 sequences, roughly 24% occurring once. The material sequenced was peripheral blood mononuclear cells (PBMCs), taken when the disease was refractory, from a patient treated with antithyroid drugs. These receptors were collected from a woman between 40 and 50 years old with Graves disease.

This rearrangement joins TRBV28 to TRBJ2-1; D tentatively fits TRBD1 or TRBD2 (5 bases each). V gave up 9 bases and J gave up 4 bases, with 13 bases separating them. The germline V gene encodes CDR1 MDHEN and CDR2 SYDVKM. The CDR3 loop spans 13 amino acids. The CDR3 spells CASRGQLYNEQFF. In nucleotides, the CDR3 is TGTGCCAGTCGGGGCCAGTTATACAATGAGCAGTTCTTC.

This rearrangement joins TRBV6-2 or TRBV6-3 to TRBJ1-2, with 8 bases aligning to TRBD1. This CDR3 comprises 13 residues. Germline lookup yields CDR1 MNHEY and CDR2 SVGEGT. The V gene end was trimmed by 8 bases and the J gene end by 6 bases; junction bases not matched to a gene: 8. CDR3 in DNA: TGTGCCAGCGGGTACAGGGGGTTACATGGCTACACCTTC. This codes for CASGYRGLHGYTF.

The genes are TRBV15 and TRBJ2-1; D tentatively reads TRBD1 or TRBD2 (5 bases each). The germline V gene has CDR1 LNHNV and CDR2 YYDKDF (reference sequence). The V end was cut by 5 bases, the J end by 0 bases, with 11 bases between. The CDR3 length is 15 residues. CDR3 loop: CATSAGDGSYNEQFF. For the CDR3, the DNA is TGTGCCACCAGCGCCGGGGACGGCTCCTACAATGAGCAGTTCTTC.

The J gene is TRBJ1-1, the V gene TRBV19, with D unclear. CDR1 is LNHDA and CDR2 is SQIVND in the germline V gene (reference sequence). Trimming removed 6 bases from V and 9 bases from J, with 14 bases in between. This CDR3 is built from 12 residues. The CDR3 DNA is TGTGCCAGTAGCCCACGGGAGGGTAAAGCTTTCTTT. This translates into CASSPREGKAFF. The variable domain in full, completed from reference TRBV19 and TRBJ1-1, reads DGGITQSPKYLFRKEGQNVTLSCEQNLNHDAMYWYRQDPGQGLRLIYYSQIVNDFQKGDIAEGYSVSREKKESFPLTVTSAQKNPTAFYLCASSPREGKAFFGQGTRLTVV.

This clonotype was recorded many times. This chain uses TRBV28 with TRBJ1-5; 7 nucleotides line up with TRBD1. The CDR3 loop spans 15 amino acids. Trimming at V came to 4 bases and at J to 4 bases, leaving 7 bases not matched to a gene. Looked up from germline, CDR1 is MDHEN and CDR2 is SYDVKM. This CDR3 reads CASSYDRVRNQPQHF. CDR3 DNA sequence: TGTGCCAGCAGTTATGACAGGGTACGTAATCAGCCCCAGCATTTT. The full variable domain, completed using reference TRBV28 and TRBJ1-5, is DVKVTQSSRYLVKRTGEKVFLECVQDMDHENMFWYRQDPGLGLRLIYFSYDVKMKEKGDIPEGYSVSREKKERFSLILESASTNQTSMYLCASSYDRVRNQPQHFGDGTRLSIL.

This clonotype was counted between two and nine times. The chain has TRBV20-1 and TRBJ1-2, with a weak D call TRBD1 (6 bases). This CDR3 spans 14 amino acids. Trimming removed 6 bases from V and 8 bases from J, with 22 bases in between. Germline V CDR1 and CDR2: DFQATT, SNEGSKA (reference sequence). The CDR3 loop reads CSARQQGSTEGYTF. CDR3 bases: TGCAGTGCCAGGCAACAGGGCTCTACGGAGGGCTACACCTTC.

This clonotype occurred a few times. The genes are TRBV27 and TRBJ1-1; D is possibly TRBD1 (5 bases). CDR1 is MNHEY and CDR2 is SMNVEV in the germline V gene (reference sequence). Deletions cut 3 bases from V and 4 bases from J, with 12 bases between. The CDR3 sequence is 14 residues long. CDR3 DNA sequence: TGTGCCAGCAGTTTTTGGGCAGGGTCCACTGAAGCTTTCTTT. It specifies CASSFWAGSTEAFF.

This clonotype has more than one count but fewer than ten. The V gene is TRBV9, the J gene TRBJ2-6, with no clear D. The V end was cut by 3 bases, the J end by 0 bases, with 16 bases between. Germline V gene sequence: CDR1 SGDLS, CDR2 YYNGEE. The CDR3 contains 18 residues. CDR3 loop: CASSGRLIGHSGANVLTF. CDR3 bases: TGTGCCAGCAGCGGTCGTCTCATTGGGCACTCTGGGGCCAACGTCCTGACTTTC.

In this sample, this clonotype turned up a few times. The chain uses TRBV3-1 and TRBJ1-4, with no clear D. With 0 bases removed from V and 8 bases from J, the gap between germline ends came to 22 bases. The germline V gene encodes CDR1 LGHDT and CDR2 YNNKEL (reference sequence). The CDR3 length is 18 residues. The CDR3 DNA reads as TGTGCCAGCAGCCAAGAGAGTGCGGGATTCGGGCGAGAGGAAAAACTGTTTTTT. It yields the protein CASSQESAGFGREEKLFF.

The gene calls are TRBV20-1 and TRBJ1-3; TRBD1 might be the D (6 bases). The V end was cut by 6 bases, the J end by 0 bases, with 15 bases between. This CDR3 region has 15 residues. Germline CDR1 reads DFQATT; CDR2 reads SNEGSKA (reference sequence). The CDR3 reads CSATGTYSSGNTIYF. The CDR3 nucleotides read TGCAGTGCAACCGGGACATACAGCTCTGGAAACACCATATATTTT.

Ten or more counts support this clonotype. V is TRBV29-1 and J is TRBJ1-5; no definite D call. The CDR3 contains 12 residues. CDR1 is SQVTM and CDR2 is ANQGSEA in the germline V gene. The V end was cut by 5 bases, the J end by 6 bases, with 11 bases between. The CDR3 loop reads CSVMEFGQPQHF. CDR3 bases: TGCAGCGTTATGGAGTTCGGTCAGCCCCAGCATTTT. Supplemented by reference TRBV29-1 and TRBJ1-5, the full variable domain reads SAVISQKPSRDICQRGTSLTIQCQVDSQVTMMFWYRQQPGQSLTLIATANQGSEATYESGFVIDKFPISRPNLTFSTLTVSNMSPEDSSIYLCSVMEFGQPQHFGDGTRLSIL.

As to this clonotype: A read error may be the cause here, since a much bigger clone is one base away. The V and J genes are TRBV28 and TRBJ2-3; no clear D. CDR3 length: 12 amino acids. CDR1 and CDR2 (germline): MDHEN, SYDVKM. The CDR3 sequence: CASRYNTDTLYF. CDR3 nucleotides: TGTGCCAGCAGATACAACACAGATACGCTGTATTTT.

On this clonotype itself: This may come from a read error, since a much larger clone is one base off. The genes are TRBV12-3 or TRBV12-4 and TRBJ1-5, with D perhaps matching TRBD1 (5 bases). The CDR3 loop spans 17 amino acids. Trimming took off 4 bases at V and 4 bases at J, with 20 bases between the two ends. CDR3 residues: CASSSNRGRVGNQPQHF. The CDR3 nucleotides read TGTGCCAGCAGTTCAAACCGGGGCAGGGTTGGGAATCAGCCCCAGCATTTT.

V is TRBV30 and J is TRBJ2-7, with 7 bases that match TRBD2. V gave up 6 bases and J gave up 5 bases; unmatched junction bases: 10. There are 13 residues in the CDR3. Germline CDR1 is GTSNPN and CDR2 is SVGIG (reference sequence). Written as DNA, the CDR3 is TGTGCCTGTTGGGTATCGGCGGGAGACGAGCAGTACTTC. Its protein product is CACWVSAGDEQYF.

The chain employs TRBV5-1 and TRBJ1-4, with D hard to call. V lost 4 bases and J lost 7, with 23 bases in between. Per the germline V gene, CDR1 is SGHRS and CDR2 is YFSETQ. This CDR3 spans 17 amino acids. The CDR3: CASSGTAVFLGGEKLFF. Here the CDR3 DNA reads TGCGCCAGCAGCGGTACGGCAGTTTTCCTTGGCGGTGAAAAACTGTTTTTT.

The chain uses TRBV9 and TRBJ1-1, with D maybe TRBD1 (5 bases). Germline V gene lookup returns CDR1 SGDLS and CDR2 YYNGEE. V lost 0 bases and J lost 5, with 8 bases in between. The CDR3 spans 13 residues. The CDR3 DNA reads as TGTGCCAGCAGCGTAGCCCGGACAACTGAAGCTTTCTTT. Protein sequence: CASSVARTTEAFF.

This sequence joins TRBV3-1 and TRBJ1-1; D is perhaps TRBD1 (5 bases). The CDR3 is made up of 14 amino acids. Looked up from germline, CDR1 is LGHDT and CDR2 is YNNKEL (reference sequence). The V gene lost 3 bases and the J gene lost 1 base, with 9 bases spanning the gap. CDR3 amino acids: CASSQTDRNTEAFF. The CDR3 region has the DNA TGTGCCAGCAGCCAGACCGACAGGAACACTGAAGCTTTCTTT.

The chain recombines TRBV5-1 with TRBJ1-1; a weak D match, TRBD1 (5 bases). The V and J ends lost 4 bases and 1 base respectively, with 11 bases between them. This CDR3 has 14 amino acids. The germline gives CDR1 SGHRS, CDR2 YFSETQ. The CDR3: CASSPWGENTEAFF. The CDR3 DNA reads TGCGCCAGCAGCCCATGGGGGGAGAACACTGAAGCTTTCTTT.

This clonotype occurred many times. The chain combines TRBV12-3 or TRBV12-4 with TRBJ1-1; D is possibly TRBD1 (6 bases). Trimming cost V 3 bases and J 5 bases, with 16 bases left between them. CDR3 size: 15 residues. The CDR3 region has the DNA TGTGCCAGCAGTTTTTTCGGGGGGCGCGGAACTGAAGCTTTCTTT. It encodes CASSFFGGRGTEAFF.

This chain links TRBV6-2 or TRBV6-3 with TRBJ2-4; a possible D gene is TRBD1 (6 bases). This CDR3 region has 16 residues. Germline loops: CDR1 MNHEY, CDR2 SVGEGT. The ends were cut back, 4 bases at V and 1 base at J, with 14 bases in the middle. CDR3 sequence (DNA): TGTGCCAGCAGTTCCAACAGGGCATTGGCCAAAAACATTCAGTACTTC. As protein: CASSSNRALAKNIQYF.

The chain is built from TRBV7-9 and TRBJ2-2; no firm D call. V lost 3 bases to trimming and J lost 0 bases, with 11 bases between them. There are 16 residues in the CDR3. CDR1 is SEHNR and CDR2 is FQNEAQ in the germline V gene (reference sequence). CDR3 nucleotide sequence: TGTGCCAGCAGCTTGGCCGGCCTCACGAACACCGGGGAGCTGTTTTTT. Amino acid sequence: CASSLAGLTNTGELFF.

This clonotype was picked up many times. The V and J genes are TRBV3-1 and TRBJ2-5; 7 nucleotides match TRBD2. CDR3 length: 15 amino acids. CDR1 and CDR2 (germline): LGHDT, YNNKEL (reference sequence). Trimming at V came to 3 bases and at J to 2 bases, leaving 6 bases not matched to a gene. The CDR3 sequence: CASSHRGERQETQYF. CDR3 nucleotides: TGTGCCAGCAGCCATCGGGGGGAGAGGCAAGAGACCCAGTACTTC.

This clonotype was counted many times. The chain carries TRBV28 and TRBJ2-7, with 9 bases identical to TRBD1. Germline V gives CDR1 MDHEN, CDR2 SYDVKM. This CDR3 spans 13 amino acids. Trimming removed 6 bases from V and 6 bases from J; junction bases left unmatched: 6. The DNA for the CDR3 is TGTGCCAGCAGCGGGGACAGGGATCGCGAGCAGTACTTC. It codes for CASSGDRDREQYF. The full variable domain, rest sourced from reference TRBV28 and TRBJ2-7, is DVKVTQSSRYLVKRTGEKVFLECVQDMDHENMFWYRQDPGLGLRLIYFSYDVKMKEKGDIPEGYSVSREKKERFSLILESASTNQTSMYLCASSGDRDREQYFGPGTRLTVT.

This chain links TRBV15 with TRBJ2-1; 9 bases map to TRBD2. The CDR3 covers 15 residues. CDR1 is LNHNV and CDR2 is YYDKDF in the germline V gene (reference sequence). V was clipped by 5 bases and J by 9 bases; unmatched bases: 11. The CDR3 DNA sequence: TGTGCCACCAGCGCCGTGGGACTAGCTGCATTTGAGCAGTTCTTC. Amino acids: CATSAVGLAAFEQFF.

To note about this clonotype: A much larger clone lies a single base off, so this may be a read error. The rearrangement links TRBV2 to TRBJ1-6, with D uncertain. The CDR3 has 13 amino acids. Germline V gene sequence: CDR1 SNHLY, CDR2 FYNNEI. As DNA, the CDR3 is TGTTCCAGCAAGAGCTCCTATAATTCACCCCTCCACTTT. Protein: CSSKSSYNSPLHF.

This clonotype was observed at least ten times. This chain links TRBV29-1 with TRBJ1-1, with D possibly matching TRBD1 (5 bases). Trimming shortened V by 6 bases and J by 7 bases, and 18 bases separated the two germline ends. CDR1 and CDR2 from the germline V gene are SQVTM and ANQGSEA. The CDR3 covers 13 residues. The CDR3 loop is CSVSRLADSEAFF. As DNA, the CDR3 is TGCAGCGTGTCCCGTCTGGCCGACAGTGAAGCTTTCTTT.

The chain employs TRBV7-9 and TRBJ1-4; D is ambiguous. CDR1 is SEHNR and CDR2 is FQNEAQ in the germline V gene (reference sequence). The CDR3 loop spans 14 amino acids. The ends were cut back, 5 bases at V and 8 bases at J, with 15 bases in the middle. CDR3 amino acids: CASSTGSFGEKLFF. The CDR3 nucleotides are TGTGCCAGCAGCACCGGGTCTTTCGGGGAAAAACTGTTTTTT.

This clonotype was observed many times. This sequence joins TRBV11-2 and TRBJ2-5; no firm D call. Germline V CDR1 and CDR2: SGHAT, FQNNGV. The CDR3 sequence is 13 residues long. V was shortened by 3 bases and J by 2 bases, with 7 bases between the two germline ends. The CDR3 sequence is CASSFARQETQYF. In DNA, the CDR3 is TGTGCCAGCAGCTTCGCCAGACAAGAGACCCAGTACTTC. Full variable domain (rest looked up from reference TRBV11-2 and TRBJ2-5): EAGVAQSPRYKIIEKRQSVAFWCNPISGHATLYWYQQILGQGPKLLIQFQNNGVVDDSQLPKDRFSAERLKGVDSTLKIQPAKLEDSAVYLCASSFARQETQYFGPGTRLLVL.

The V call is TRBV28, the J call TRBJ2-3; D gene ambiguous. Per germline, CDR1 MDHEN and CDR2 SYDVKM. The V and J ends lost 5 bases and 0 bases respectively, with 12 bases between them. The CDR3 runs 15 residues. In nucleotides, the CDR3 is TGTGCCAGCAGTCCGACTGTATCTAGCACAGATACGCAGTATTTT. Translation gives CASSPTVSSTDTQYF. Based on the CDR3 plus reference TRBV28 and TRBJ2-3, the full variable domain is DVKVTQSSRYLVKRTGEKVFLECVQDMDHENMFWYRQDPGLGLRLIYFSYDVKMKEKGDIPEGYSVSREKKERFSLILESASTNQTSMYLCASSPTVSSTDTQYFGPGTRLTVL.

The DNA of the CDR3 is TGCGCCAGCAGCCAAGCCCGAGGCGGGAGGGCGGGAGAGACCCAGTACTTC. The encoded protein is CASSQARGGRAGETQYF. V usage is TRBV4-1 and J usage is TRBJ2-5, with 9 bases matching TRBD2. The CDR3 runs 17 residues. V trimming: 1 base; J trimming: 4 bases; junction bases outside the gene matches: 10. Germline CDR1 and CDR2: MGHRA and YSYEKL.